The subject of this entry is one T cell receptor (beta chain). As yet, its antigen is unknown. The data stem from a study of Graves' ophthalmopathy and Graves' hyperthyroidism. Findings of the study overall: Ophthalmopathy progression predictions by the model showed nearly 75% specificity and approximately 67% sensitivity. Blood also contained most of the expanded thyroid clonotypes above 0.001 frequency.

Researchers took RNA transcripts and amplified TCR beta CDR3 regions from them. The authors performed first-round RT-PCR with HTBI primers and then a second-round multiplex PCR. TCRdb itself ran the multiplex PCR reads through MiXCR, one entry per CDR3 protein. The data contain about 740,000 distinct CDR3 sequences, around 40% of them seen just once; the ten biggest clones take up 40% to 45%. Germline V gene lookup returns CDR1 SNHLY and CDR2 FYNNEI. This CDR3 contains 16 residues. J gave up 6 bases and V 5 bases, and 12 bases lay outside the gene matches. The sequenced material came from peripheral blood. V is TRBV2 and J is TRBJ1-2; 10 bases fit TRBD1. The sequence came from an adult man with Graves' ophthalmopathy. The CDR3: CASSRDRGWGLDGYTF. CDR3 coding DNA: TGTGCCAGCAGTAGGGACAGGGGTTGGGGACTGGATGGCTACACCTTC.